The T cell receptor (beta chain) described here comes from a study of blood T cell repertoires in COVID-19. Background on the study: Sources were T cells, B-cell-depleted T cells, or PBMCs; the material itself was cDNA or gDNA.

This clone was detected a few times. As originally analysed: Amplification of reference gene primers was used by the study to estimate nucleated cell counts. Clones were read by immunoSEQ multiplex PCR, and TCRdb kept only the in-frame ones, dropping some. The D gene and trimming were derived from the DNA, and the V and J assignments and clone size from that table. Of 150,000 to 200,000 clones listed, around 87% are singletons. The CDR3 runs 17 residues. V gave up 0 bases and J gave up 0 bases, with 14 bases separating them. The germline V gene encodes CDR1 LGHNA and CDR2 YSLEER. This TCR was sampled from a man between 40 and 49 years old with active or convalescent COVID-19. Sequenced input: peripheral blood. The V gene is TRBV4-3, the J gene TRBJ1-1, with D tentatively TRBD1 (6 bases). Written as DNA, the CDR3 is TGCGCCAGCAGCCAAGATATGCGACAGGTAATGAACACTGAAGCTTTCTTT. Translation gives CASSQDMRQVMNTEAFF.